This TCR beta chain was obtained from a study of Ad26.COV2.S vaccination and SARS-CoV-2 variants. Study-wide background: The donor belonged to the COV1001 Ad26.COV2.S trial arm.

Treatment denoted: 19 received Ad26.COV2.S at low or high dose, single or two shots; about 5 received placebo; per-sample allocation not given. Sampling was performed 63 days after the first vaccine or placebo injection. Repertoires were generated with immunoSEQ multiplex PCR, while TCRdb's copy carries only in-frame clones and drops some. The repertoire consists of 300,000 to 400,000 clones, with around 90% occurring once and the leading ten covering 5.5%. V was trimmed by 6 bases and J by 8 bases, leaving 13 bases between them. This CDR3 has 12 amino acids. The V gene's germline CDR1 is MNHEY and CDR2 SVGEGT.

This TCR came from a person aged 18-60 years who received the Ad26.COV2.S COVID-19 vaccine or a placebo. The source material was peripheral blood, sampled in a trial of Ad26.COV2.S vaccine versus placebo. This rearrangement joins TRBV6-2 or TRBV6-3 to TRBJ1-2; TRBD1 might be the D (6 bases). The CDR3 sequence: CASSKQGYGYTF. CDR3 in DNA: TGTGCCAGCAGCAAACAGGGTTACGGCTACACCTTC.